These T cell receptor beta chains were read from a single sample in a study of blood T cells in healthy people across ages. TCRdb re-derived calls from the 5' RACE reads in MiXCR, one entry per CDR3 protein. This table holds nearly 800,000 distinct CDR3 sequences, roughly 56% found once. The specimen was blood. The source is a man in his forties or fifties in good health. The CDR3 runs from the conserved cysteine through the conserved F or W. Fields, in order: CDR3 protein, CDR3 DNA, J gene, clone size, D gene, V gene. D genes are given only for firm matches. Some rows have no size entry. The others give once, few or many, or a class for an expanded clone.

CDR3 protein: CASSFSGGTEAFF
CDR3 DNA: TGCGCCAGCAGCTTTTCTGGGGGCACTGAAGCTTTCTTT
J gene: TRBJ1-1
clone size: few
D gene: NA
V gene: TRBV5-1

CDR3 protein: CASSLLRSDTQYF
CDR3 DNA: TGCGCCAGCAGCCTCCTCCGTTCAGATACGCAGTATTTT
J gene: TRBJ2-3
clone size: few
D gene: NA
V gene: TRBV4-3

CDR3 protein: CATPFVYYRGCFCEQYF
CDR3 DNA: TGTGCCACCCCTTTTGTGTATTACAGGGGATGTTTTTGCGAGCAGTACTTC
J gene: TRBJ2-7
clone size: few
D gene: TRBD1
V gene: TRBV24-1

CDR3 protein: CASSLYRGPLGETQYF
CDR3 DNA: TGCGCCAGCAGCTTGTATAGGGGCCCATTGGGAGAGACCCAGTACTTC
J gene: TRBJ2-5
clone size: few
D gene: NA
V gene: TRBV5-1

CDR3 protein: CASSIRTGADQPQHF
CDR3 DNA: TGTGCCAGCAGCATACGGACAGGGGCCGATCAGCCCCAGCATTTT
J gene: TRBJ1-5
clone size: few
D gene: TRBD1
V gene: TRBV7-2

CDR3 protein: CSARAPGGGTDTQYF
CDR3 DNA: TGCAGTGCTAGAGCACCTGGGGGGGGCACAGATACGCAGTATTTT
J gene: TRBJ2-3
clone size: NA
D gene: TRBD2
V gene: TRBV20-1

CDR3 protein: CASSLGVSSEQYF
CDR3 DNA: TGTGCCAGCAGCTTAGGGGTCAGCTCCGAGCAGTACTTC
J gene: TRBJ2-7
clone size: NA
D gene: NA
V gene: TRBV7-2

CDR3 protein: CASRITSGYTGELFF
CDR3 DNA: TGTGCCAGCAGGATTACTAGCGGGTACACCGGGGAGCTGTTTTTT
J gene: TRBJ2-2
clone size: NA
D gene: TRBD2
V gene: TRBV12-3/TRBV12-4

CDR3 protein: CASSYSLRGKKNEQYF
CDR3 DNA: TGTGCCAGCAGTTACTCGTTGCGGGGGAAGAAGAATGAGCAGTACTTC
J gene: TRBJ2-5
clone size: NA
D gene: TRBD2
V gene: TRBV6-5

CDR3 protein: CSVAISPGEQYF
CDR3 DNA: TGCAGCGTTGCAATCTCACCGGGTGAGCAGTACTTC
J gene: TRBJ2-5
clone size: few
D gene: NA
V gene: TRBV29-1

CDR3 protein: CASSFLSMDEQFF
CDR3 DNA: TGTGCCAGCAGCTTCTTGTCAATGGATGAGCAGTTCTTC
J gene: TRBJ2-1
clone size: NA
D gene: NA
V gene: TRBV7-2

CDR3 protein: CASSFRTFSNQPQHF
CDR3 DNA: TGTGCCAGCAGCTTCAGGACCTTTAGCAATCAGCCCCAGCATTTT
J gene: TRBJ1-5
clone size: NA
D gene: NA
V gene: TRBV2

CDR3 protein: CASSVRDRVYEQYF
CDR3 DNA: TGTGCCAGCAGTGTTAGAGACAGGGTCTACGAGCAGTACTTC
J gene: TRBJ2-7
clone size: NA
D gene: TRBD1
V gene: TRBV27

CDR3 protein: CASSFAYEQYF
CDR3 DNA: TGTGCCAGCAGTTTTGCGTACGAGCAGTACTTC
J gene: TRBJ2-7
clone size: many
D gene: NA
V gene: TRBV27

CDR3 protein: CSARVTVSDSPLHF
CDR3 DNA: TGCAGTGCTAGGGTGACAGTGTCGGATTCACCCCTCCACTTT
J gene: TRBJ1-6
clone size: NA
D gene: NA
V gene: TRBV20-1

CDR3 protein: CASSPSPGTGLYEQYF
CDR3 DNA: TGTGCCAGCAGTCCGTCCCCAGGGACAGGGTTGTACGAGCAGTACTTC
J gene: TRBJ2-7
clone size: NA
D gene: TRBD1
V gene: TRBV12-3/TRBV12-4

CDR3 protein: CATRATGTDTQYF
CDR3 DNA: TGTGCCACCAGAGCTACAGGGACAGATACGCAGTATTTT
J gene: TRBJ2-3
clone size: few
D gene: NA
V gene: TRBV24-1

CDR3 protein: CASSYWGTGVTDTQYF
CDR3 DNA: TGTGCCAGCAGTTACTGGGGGACAGGGGTCACAGATACGCAGTATTTT
J gene: TRBJ2-3
clone size: NA
D gene: TRBD1
V gene: TRBV6-5

CDR3 protein: CSPGGSGRDSSYNEQFF
CDR3 DNA: TGCAGTCCCGGGGGTAGCGGGAGGGACAGCTCCTACAATGAGCAGTTCTTC
J gene: TRBJ2-1
clone size: once
D gene: TRBD2
V gene: TRBV20-1

CDR3 protein: CASRRPGRDEQFF
CDR3 DNA: TGTGCCAGCAGGCGGCCAGGTCGAGATGAGCAGTTCTTC
J gene: TRBJ2-1
clone size: NA
D gene: NA
V gene: TRBV12-3/TRBV12-4

CDR3 protein: CVSRAAPNTEAFF
CDR3 DNA: TGCGTCAGCAGGGCAGCACCGAACACTGAAGCTTTCTTT
J gene: TRBJ1-1
clone size: NA
D gene: NA
V gene: TRBV27

CDR3 protein: CVSSFYRGQLNTEAFF
CDR3 DNA: TGTGTCAGCAGTTTTTACAGGGGGCAGCTTAACACTGAAGCTTTCTTT
J gene: TRBJ1-1
clone size: NA
D gene: TRBD1
V gene: TRBV27

CDR3 protein: CSVGAGGTHPYTF
CDR3 DNA: TGCAGCGTTGGGGCAGGTGGGACACATCCCTACACCTTC
J gene: TRBJ1-2
clone size: NA
D gene: NA
V gene: TRBV29-1

CDR3 protein: CASSVGHGEGSYTQYF
CDR3 DNA: TGTGCCAGCAGCGTAGGACACGGGGAGGGGTCGTATACGCAGTATTTT
J gene: TRBJ2-3
clone size: NA
D gene: TRBD2
V gene: TRBV9

CDR3 protein: CASSDWGGNVADTQYF
CDR3 DNA: TGTGCCAGCAGTGATTGGGGGGGCAATGTTGCAGATACGCAGTATTTT
J gene: TRBJ2-3
clone size: few
D gene: NA
V gene: TRBV6-1

CDR3 protein: CASSDGGSNQPQHF
CDR3 DNA: TGCGCCAGCAGTGATGGGGGCAGCAATCAGCCCCAGCATTTT
J gene: TRBJ1-5
clone size: NA
D gene: NA
V gene: TRBV10-2

CDR3 protein: CATLGQGIYEQYF
CDR3 DNA: TGTGCCACTCTGGGACAGGGCATCTACGAGCAGTACTTC
J gene: TRBJ2-7
clone size: NA
D gene: TRBD1
V gene: TRBV10-3

CDR3 protein: CASSLVAGGVDTQYF
CDR3 DNA: TGCGCCAGCAGCTTGGTGGCAGGGGGCGTAGATACGCAGTATTTT
J gene: TRBJ2-3
clone size: many
D gene: TRBD1
V gene: TRBV5-1

CDR3 protein: CASSQDLGRGFIHEQYF
CDR3 DNA: TGCGCCAGCAGCCAAGATCTAGGCAGGGGGTTTATTCACGAGCAGTACTTC
J gene: TRBJ2-7
clone size: NA
D gene: TRBD1
V gene: TRBV4-3

CDR3 protein: CASSSPTGTGVYEQYF
CDR3 DNA: TGTGCCAGCAGTTCCCCCACCGGGACAGGGGTGTACGAGCAGTACTTC
J gene: TRBJ2-7
clone size: once
D gene: TRBD1
V gene: TRBV28

CDR3 protein: CASSVIDNSYEQYF
CDR3 DNA: TGTGCCAGCAGCGTAATAGACAACTCCTACGAGCAGTACTTC
J gene: TRBJ2-7
clone size: NA
D gene: NA
V gene: TRBV9

CDR3 protein: CASSLVRGGTSDEQYF
CDR3 DNA: TGTGCCAGCAGCTTAGTCAGGGGGGGGACTAGCGATGAGCAGTACTTC
J gene: TRBJ2-7
clone size: NA
D gene: TRBD2
V gene: TRBV7-2

CDR3 protein: CASGRAGETQYF
CDR3 DNA: TGTGCTAGCGGGAGGGCGGGAGAGACCCAGTACTTC
J gene: TRBJ2-5
clone size: NA
D gene: TRBD2
V gene: TRBV7-7

CDR3 protein: CASSQSDVTYEQYF
CDR3 DNA: TGTGCCAGCAGCCAGAGCGACGTAACCTACGAGCAGTACTTC
J gene: TRBJ2-7
clone size: NA
D gene: NA
V gene: TRBV3-1

CDR3 protein: CATHRGPLDTEAFF
CDR3 DNA: TGTGCCACCCACAGGGGGCCGTTAGACACTGAAGCTTTCTTT
J gene: TRBJ1-1
clone size: few
D gene: TRBD1
V gene: TRBV10-3

CDR3 protein: CASAVGRNTDTQYF
CDR3 DNA: TGTGCCAGCGCAGTGGGCCGCAACACAGATACGCAGTATTTT
J gene: TRBJ2-3
clone size: few
D gene: NA
V gene: TRBV12-3/TRBV12-4

CDR3 protein: CASSQETGSYNEQFF
CDR3 DNA: TGTGCCAGCAGCCAAGAGACAGGTTCCTACAATGAGCAGTTCTTC
J gene: TRBJ2-1
clone size: NA
D gene: NA
V gene: TRBV4-2

CDR3 protein: CASTAGHPNQPQHF
CDR3 DNA: TGTGCCAGCACCGCGGGACACCCCAATCAGCCCCAGCATTTT
J gene: TRBJ1-5
clone size: NA
D gene: NA
V gene: TRBV7-8

CDR3 protein: CASSQRGAGRGKNIQYF
CDR3 DNA: TGTGCCAGCAGCCAGAGGGGGGCAGGCAGGGGAAAAAACATTCAGTACTTC
J gene: TRBJ2-4
clone size: NA
D gene: NA
V gene: TRBV7-8

CDR3 protein: CASSQDHSVPYEQYF
CDR3 DNA: TGCGCCAGCAGCCAAGATCACAGTGTTCCCTACGAGCAGTACTTC
J gene: TRBJ2-7
clone size: NA
D gene: NA
V gene: TRBV4-3

CDR3 protein: CASSESLARIAKNIQYF
CDR3 DNA: TGTGCCAGCAGTGAGTCCCTAGCGCGAATAGCCAAAAACATTCAGTACTTC
J gene: TRBJ2-4
clone size: NA
D gene: NA
V gene: TRBV2

CDR3 protein: CASSLGGGRSYEQYF
CDR3 DNA: TGTGCCAGCAGCTTGGGAGGGGGGCGCTCCTACGAGCAGTACTTC
J gene: TRBJ2-7
clone size: NA
D gene: NA
V gene: TRBV5-6

CDR3 protein: CASSLGSGSYNSPLHF
CDR3 DNA: TGCGCCAGCAGCCTGGGGAGCGGCTCCTATAATTCACCCCTCCACTTT
J gene: TRBJ1-6
clone size: NA
D gene: NA
V gene: TRBV5-1

CDR3 protein: CASSLMGQGGNEQYF
CDR3 DNA: TGTGCCAGCAGTTTAATGGGACAGGGAGGGAACGAGCAGTACTTC
J gene: TRBJ2-7
clone size: NA
D gene: TRBD1
V gene: TRBV12-3/TRBV12-4

CDR3 protein: CASSQGTGIGELFF
CDR3 DNA: TGCGCCAGCAGCCAAGGGACAGGGATCGGGGAGCTGTTTTTT
J gene: TRBJ2-2
clone size: NA
D gene: TRBD1
V gene: TRBV4-1

CDR3 protein: CASTTRDSNQPQHF
CDR3 DNA: TGTGCCAGCACTACCCGAGATAGCAATCAGCCCCAGCATTTT
J gene: TRBJ1-5
clone size: NA
D gene: NA
V gene: TRBV28

CDR3 protein: CASSLGLYNEQFF
CDR3 DNA: TGTGCCAGCAGTTTAGGACTCTACAATGAGCAGTTCTTC
J gene: TRBJ2-1
clone size: many
D gene: NA
V gene: TRBV7-9

CDR3 protein: CASTGRETQYF
CDR3 DNA: TGTGCCAGCACCGGCCGGGAGACCCAGTACTTC
J gene: TRBJ2-5
clone size: NA
D gene: NA
V gene: TRBV6-2/TRBV6-3